Listed below are T cell receptor beta chains from one sample, sequenced in a study of STAT5B mutations in CD4+ large granular lymphocyte leukemia. Repertoires were generated with immunoSEQ multiplex PCR, while TCRdb's copy carries only in-frame clones and drops some. The data show approximately 28,000 clones, approximately 91% seen once. Material: CD4+ T cells from blood buffy coats. The receptors here all came from a human donor in good health. Each CDR3 is given with its conserved first and last residue. D genes are given only for firm matches. Clone size is stated in some rows and not others, as once, few, many or a class when expanded.

j_gene: TRBJ1-5; abundance: -; v_gene: TRBV4-1; d_gene: -; CDR3aa: CASSHGDRSNQPQHF; CDR3nt: TGCGCCAGCAGCCATGGCGACCGATCCAATCAGCCCCAGCATTTT
j_gene: TRBJ2-7; abundance: -; v_gene: TRBV10-3; d_gene: TRBD1; CDR3aa: CAISESWTGRSYEQYF; CDR3nt: TGTGCCATCAGTGAGTCCTGGACAGGGAGGTCCTACGAGCAGTACTTC
j_gene: TRBJ2-7; abundance: -; v_gene: TRBV10-3; d_gene: -; CDR3aa: CAMSGPSSYEQYF; CDR3nt: TGTGCCATGTCAGGGCCCTCTTCCTACGAGCAGTACTTC
j_gene: TRBJ2-2; abundance: -; v_gene: TRBV7-6; d_gene: -; CDR3aa: CASSVGGAGRVGELFF; CDR3nt: TGTGCCAGCAGCGTGGGGGGGGCCGGACGGGTCGGGGAGCTGTTTTTT
j_gene: TRBJ1-5; abundance: -; v_gene: TRBV4-1; d_gene: TRBD1; CDR3aa: CASSQGGQQLNQPQHF; CDR3nt: TGCGCCAGCAGCCAAGGGGGACAGCAACTAAATCAGCCCCAGCATTTT
j_gene: TRBJ2-5; abundance: -; v_gene: TRBV5-1; d_gene: TRBD2; CDR3aa: CASSLGLAVQETQYF; CDR3nt: TGCGCCAGCAGCTTGGGACTAGCGGTTCAAGAGACCCAGTACTTC
j_gene: TRBJ2-2; abundance: -; v_gene: TRBV7-9; d_gene: TRBD2; CDR3aa: CASSPGLAGGPGELFF; CDR3nt: TGTGCCAGCAGCCCCGGACTAGCGGGAGGGCCCGGGGAGCTGTTTTTT
j_gene: TRBJ1-4; abundance: once; v_gene: TRBV6-1; d_gene: TRBD1; CDR3aa: CASTYDRVNEKLFF; CDR3nt: TGTGCCAGCACCTACGACAGGGTCAATGAAAAACTGTTTTTT
j_gene: TRBJ2-1; abundance: -; v_gene: TRBV2; d_gene: TRBD2; CDR3aa: CASSDAGGSYNEQFF; CDR3nt: TGTGCCAGCAGTGATGCGGGAGGCTCCTACAATGAGCAGTTCTTC
j_gene: TRBJ1-1; abundance: -; v_gene: TRBV7-8; d_gene: -; CDR3aa: CASSLYVGKNTEAFF; CDR3nt: TGTGCCAGCAGCTTATATGTCGGGAAGAACACTGAAGCTTTCTTT
j_gene: TRBJ2-1; abundance: -; v_gene: TRBV6-1; d_gene: TRBD1; CDR3aa: CASSPPRGRDEQFF; CDR3nt: TGTGCCAGCAGCCCACCCAGGGGGCGCGATGAGCAGTTCTTC